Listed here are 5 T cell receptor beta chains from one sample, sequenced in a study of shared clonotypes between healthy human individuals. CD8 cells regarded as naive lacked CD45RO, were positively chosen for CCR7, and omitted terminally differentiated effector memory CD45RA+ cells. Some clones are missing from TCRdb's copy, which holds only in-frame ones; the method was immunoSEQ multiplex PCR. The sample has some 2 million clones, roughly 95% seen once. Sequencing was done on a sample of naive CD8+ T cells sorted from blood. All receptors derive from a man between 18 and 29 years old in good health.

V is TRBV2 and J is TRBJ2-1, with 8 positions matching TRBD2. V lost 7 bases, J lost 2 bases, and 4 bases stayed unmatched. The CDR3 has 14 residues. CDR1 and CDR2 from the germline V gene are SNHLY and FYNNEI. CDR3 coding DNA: TGTGCCAGCAATCAGCGGGGGACCTACAATGAGCAGTTCTTC. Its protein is CASNQRGTYNEQFF.

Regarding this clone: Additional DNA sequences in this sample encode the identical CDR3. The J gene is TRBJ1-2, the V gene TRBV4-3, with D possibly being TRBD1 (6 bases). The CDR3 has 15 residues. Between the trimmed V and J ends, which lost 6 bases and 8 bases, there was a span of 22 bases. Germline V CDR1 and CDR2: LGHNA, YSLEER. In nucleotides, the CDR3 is TGCGCCAGCAGAAACACGCCGGGACACAGTAAAGGCTACACCTTC. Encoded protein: CASRNTPGHSKGYTF.

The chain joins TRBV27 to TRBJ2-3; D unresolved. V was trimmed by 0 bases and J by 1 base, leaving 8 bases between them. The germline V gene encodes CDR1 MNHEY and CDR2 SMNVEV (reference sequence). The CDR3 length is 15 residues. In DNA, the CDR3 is TGTGCCAGCAGTTTATCGGTCACGGGCACAGATACGCAGTATTTT. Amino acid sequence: CASSLSVTGTDTQYF.

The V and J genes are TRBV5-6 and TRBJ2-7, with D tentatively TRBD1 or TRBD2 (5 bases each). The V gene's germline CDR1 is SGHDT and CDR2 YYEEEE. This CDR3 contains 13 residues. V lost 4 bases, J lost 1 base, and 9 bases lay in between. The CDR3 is CASSRDQSYEQYF. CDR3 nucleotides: TGTGCCAGCAGCCGGGACCAGTCCTACGAGCAGTACTTC.

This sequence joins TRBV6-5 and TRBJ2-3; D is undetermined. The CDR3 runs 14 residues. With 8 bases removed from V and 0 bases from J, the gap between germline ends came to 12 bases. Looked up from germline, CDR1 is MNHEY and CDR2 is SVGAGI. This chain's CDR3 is CASSIGFSTDTQYF. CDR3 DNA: TGTGCCAGCTCTATTGGTTTTAGCACAGATACGCAGTATTTT.